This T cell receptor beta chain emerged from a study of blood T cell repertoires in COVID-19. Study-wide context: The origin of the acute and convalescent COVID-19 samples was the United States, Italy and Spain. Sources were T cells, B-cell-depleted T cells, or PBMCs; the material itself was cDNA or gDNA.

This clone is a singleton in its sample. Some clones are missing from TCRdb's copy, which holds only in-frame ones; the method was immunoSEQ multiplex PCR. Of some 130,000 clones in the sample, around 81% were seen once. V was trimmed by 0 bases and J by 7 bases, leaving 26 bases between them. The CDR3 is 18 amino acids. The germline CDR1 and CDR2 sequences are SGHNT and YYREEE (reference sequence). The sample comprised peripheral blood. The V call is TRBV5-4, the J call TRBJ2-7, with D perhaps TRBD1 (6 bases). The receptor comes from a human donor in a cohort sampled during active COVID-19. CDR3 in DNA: TGTGCCAGCAGCTTGGTGACGTGGGCTAGGGGGATGAGAGGGGAGCAGTACTTC. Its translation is CASSLVTWARGMRGEQYF.